This T cell receptor beta chain was profiled in a study of T cell repertoires in cytomegalovirus infection. On the study more broadly: Matching HLA type and CMV infection were both indicated by public TCR beta signatures.

V lost 0 bases to trimming and J lost 6 bases, with 18 bases between them. Germline V gene sequence: CDR1 DFQATT, CDR2 SNEGSKA (reference sequence). The CDR3 totals 15 residues. One entry per CDR3 protein results from TCRdb running MiXCR on the reads. The data show about 260,000 distinct CDR3 sequences, around 15% seen once. Notes on the study in general: HLA-C-restricted CMV clonotypes gave the most frequent clonotype in two of eight donors. Adding up the frequency of public TCR beta families identified people who carried CMV plus the relevant HLA.

On this clonotype itself: The antigen remains unidentified.

Sequencing was done on a sample of PBMCs. The clonotype was recovered from a human donor in good health (CMV status not recorded). Some clones in this sample may be carry-over from other donors' samples. The chain recombines TRBV20-1 with TRBJ2-7; possible D gene TRBD2, 5 bases. The CDR3 sequence is CSARDPRAVRLEQYF. CDR3 coding DNA: TGCAGTGCTAGAGATCCACGAGCGGTGAGACTCGAGCAGTACTTC.